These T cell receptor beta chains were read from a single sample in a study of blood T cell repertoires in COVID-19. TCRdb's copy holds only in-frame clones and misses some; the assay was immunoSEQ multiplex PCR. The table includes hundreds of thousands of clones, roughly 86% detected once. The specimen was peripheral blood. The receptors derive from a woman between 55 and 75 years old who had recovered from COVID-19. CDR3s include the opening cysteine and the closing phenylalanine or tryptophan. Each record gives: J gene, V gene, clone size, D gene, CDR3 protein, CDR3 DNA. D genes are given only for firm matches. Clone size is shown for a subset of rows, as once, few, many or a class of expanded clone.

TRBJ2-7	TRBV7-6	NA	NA	CASSLGIGGRDEQYF	TGTGCCAGCAGCTTAGGTATCGGGGGGCGAGATGAGCAGTACTTC
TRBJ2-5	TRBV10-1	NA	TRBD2	CASVGSGGQETQYF	TGCGCCAGCGTAGGTAGCGGGGGACAAGAGACCCAGTACTTC
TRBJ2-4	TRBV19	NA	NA	CASSEGQLTKNIQYF	TGTGCCAGTAGTGAAGGACAGTTGACCAAAAACATTCAGTACTTC
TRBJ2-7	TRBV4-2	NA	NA	CASSQAPPGAANYEQYF	TGTGCCAGCAGCCAAGCACCACCAGGGGCTGCGAACTACGAGCAGTACTTC
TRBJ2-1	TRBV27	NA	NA	CASSLDKSVEQFF	TGTGCCAGCAGTTTAGACAAATCGGTTGAGCAGTTCTTC
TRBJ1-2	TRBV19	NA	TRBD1	CASRQWTGDGYTF	TGTGCCAGCCGCCAGTGGACAGGGGATGGCTACACCTTC
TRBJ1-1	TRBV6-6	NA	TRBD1	CASSYSGGINTEAFF	TGTGCCAGCAGTTACTCAGGGGGCATAAACACTGAAGCTTTCTTT
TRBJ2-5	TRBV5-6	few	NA	CASSLGGNQETQYF	TGTGCCAGCAGCTTAGGAGGGAACCAAGAGACCCAGTACTTC
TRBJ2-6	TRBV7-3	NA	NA	CASTGYLRDGANVLTF	TGTGCCAGCACAGGGTACCTCAGGGATGGGGCCAACGTCCTGACTTTC
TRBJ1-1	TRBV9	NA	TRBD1	CASSTRQGAYTEAFF	TGTGCCAGCAGCACCAGACAGGGGGCGTACACTGAAGCTTTCTTT
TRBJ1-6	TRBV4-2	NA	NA	CASSQDQRSYNSPLHF	TGTGCCAGCAGCCAAGATCAGCGGAGTTATAATTCACCCCTCCACTTT
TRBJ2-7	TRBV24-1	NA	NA	CATSGGAVGEQYF	TGTGCCACCTCTGGTGGGGCGGTGGGCGAGCAGTACTTC
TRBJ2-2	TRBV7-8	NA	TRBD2	CASSPGQGTSGGAGELFF	TGTGCCAGCAGCCCAGGCCAGGGGACTAGCGGGGGGGCCGGGGAGCTGTTTTTT
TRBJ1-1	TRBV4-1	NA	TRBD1	CASSHRQTGVEGTEAFF	TGCGCCAGCAGCCATAGGCAGACAGGGGTGGAGGGCACTGAAGCTTTCTTT
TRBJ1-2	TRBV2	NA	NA	CASPKGQIINYGYTF	TGTGCCAGCCCGAAAGGACAGATAATTAACTATGGCTACACCTTC
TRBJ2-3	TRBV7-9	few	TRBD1	CASRPKGPDRLRDTQYF	TGTGCCAGCAGGCCTAAAGGTCCGGACAGGCTTCGCGATACGCAGTATTTT
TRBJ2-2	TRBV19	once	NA	CASSSGELFF	TGTGCCAGTTCGAGCGGGGAGCTGTTTTTT
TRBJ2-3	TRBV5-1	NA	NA	CASSLGRLQAPDTQYF	TGCGCCAGCAGCTTGGGTAGACTGCAAGCCCCAGATACGCAGTATTTT
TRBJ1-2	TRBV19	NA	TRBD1	CASSIRGQGAYYGYTF	TGTGCCAGTAGTATAAGGGGGCAGGGGGCTTACTATGGCTACACCTTC
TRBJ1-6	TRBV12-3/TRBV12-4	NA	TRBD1	CASSTGQAPLHF	TGTGCCAGCAGTACCGGACAGGCGCCCCTCCACTTT
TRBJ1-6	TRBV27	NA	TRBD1	CASSFWDRGSPLHF	TGTGCCAGCAGTTTTTGGGACAGAGGTTCACCCCTCCACTTT
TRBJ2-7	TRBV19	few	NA	CASQDLMPYEQYF	TGTGCCAGCCAAGACTTGATGCCCTACGAGCAGTACTTC
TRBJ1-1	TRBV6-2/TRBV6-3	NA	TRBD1	CASSVGTDNTEAFF	TGTGCCAGCAGTGTCGGGACAGATAACACTGAAGCTTTCTTT
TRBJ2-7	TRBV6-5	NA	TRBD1	CAMDRGPHEQYF	TGTGCCATGGACAGGGGCCCCCACGAGCAGTACTTC
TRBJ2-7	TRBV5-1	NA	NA	CASSWSPQGIRSEQYF	TGCGCCAGCAGCTGGAGCCCGCAGGGAATCCGGTCCGAGCAGTACTTC
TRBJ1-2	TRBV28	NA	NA	CASSLKPGGYTF	TGTGCCAGCAGTCTAAAACCGGGAGGCTACACCTTC
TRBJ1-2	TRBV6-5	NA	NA	CASSNRENYGYTF	TGTGCCAGCAGTAACAGGGAAAACTATGGCTACACCTTC
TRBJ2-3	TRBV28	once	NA	CASSLRGTQYF	TGTGCCAGCAGTTTACGGGGGACGCAGTATTTT
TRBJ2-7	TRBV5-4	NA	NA	CASSHGGGALGGSYEQYF	TGTGCCAGCAGCCATGGCGGGGGCGCACTGGGAGGTAGCTACGAGCAGTACTTC
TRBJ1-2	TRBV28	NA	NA	CASSPLSGGLRGYTF	TGTGCCAGCAGTCCCCTCTCGGGAGGTCTAAGAGGCTACACCTTC
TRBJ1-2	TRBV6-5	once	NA	CAIRGSGGYWGYTF	TGTGCCATCCGAGGCTCGGGGGGTTATTGGGGCTACACCTTC
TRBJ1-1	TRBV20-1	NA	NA	CSASPGHRDTEAFF	TGCAGTGCTAGTCCGGGACACAGAGACACTGAAGCTTTCTTT
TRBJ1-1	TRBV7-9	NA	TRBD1	CASSTRQGGTEAFF	TGTGCCAGCAGCACGAGACAGGGGGGCACTGAAGCTTTCTTT
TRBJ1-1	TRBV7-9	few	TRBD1	CASSPDGAGGWVEAFF	TGTGCCAGCAGCCCAGATGGGGCAGGGGGCTGGGTTGAAGCTTTCTTT
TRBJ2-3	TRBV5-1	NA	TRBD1	CASSGTGATDTQYF	TGCGCCAGCAGCGGCACAGGGGCGACAGATACGCAGTATTTT
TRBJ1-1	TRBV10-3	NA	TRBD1	CAISDGQGSDGTEAFF	TGTGCCATCAGTGACGGACAGGGGTCGGACGGGACTGAAGCTTTCTTT
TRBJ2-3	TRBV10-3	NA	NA	CAISELPDSTNTQYF	TGTGCCATCAGTGAGCTACCGGACAGCACGAATACGCAGTATTTT
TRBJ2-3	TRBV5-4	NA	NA	CASSPRQSSTDTQYF	TGTGCCAGCAGCCCTCGACAGTCTAGCACAGATACGCAGTATTTT
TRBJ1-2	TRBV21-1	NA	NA	CASSGGTQTNYGYTF	TGTGCCAGCAGCGGGGGGACGCAGACCAACTATGGCTACACCTTC
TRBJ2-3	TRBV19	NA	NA	CASMSLRGREDSTDTQYF	TGTGCCAGTATGTCTTTAAGGGGCCGAGAAGATAGCACAGATACGCAGTATTTT
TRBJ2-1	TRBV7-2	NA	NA	CASSQGGQSFYNEQFF	TGTGCCAGCAGCCAAGGGGGACAAAGTTTCTACAATGAGCAGTTCTTC
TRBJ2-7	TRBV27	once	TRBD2	CASSRLAGGTYEQYF	TGTGCCAGCAGTAGACTAGCGGGGGGTACCTACGAGCAGTACTTC
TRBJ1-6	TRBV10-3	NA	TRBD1	CAISGTDSRSYNSPLHF	TGTGCCATATCCGGGACAGACAGTCGCTCCTATAATTCACCCCTCCACTTT
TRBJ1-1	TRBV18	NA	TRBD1	CASSPGQGSMNTEAFF	TGTGCCAGCTCACCAGGACAGGGTAGCATGAACACTGAAGCTTTCTTT
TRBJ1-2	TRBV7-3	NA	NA	CASSPGGGYGYTF	TGTGCCAGCAGCCCGGGTGGAGGCTATGGCTACACCTTC
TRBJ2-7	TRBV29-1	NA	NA	CSGTSGGTDEQYF	TGCAGCGGGACATCTGGGGGCACCGACGAGCAGTACTTC
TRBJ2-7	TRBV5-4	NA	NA	CASSLPSGREQYF	TGTGCCAGCAGCTTACCCTCAGGGCGCGAGCAGTACTTC
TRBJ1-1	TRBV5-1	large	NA	CASSSQPGMNTEAFF	TGCGCCAGCAGCTCCCAACCGGGGATGAACACTGAAGCTTTCTTT
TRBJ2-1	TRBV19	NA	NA	CASSSRPRRGRNEQFF	TGTGCCAGTAGTTCCCGGCCGCGCCGGGGTCGCAATGAGCAGTTCTTC